Below, 19 T cell receptor beta chains from the same sample are listed, as sequenced in a study of T cells in Graves' hyperthyroidism and ophthalmopathy. RNA transcripts provided the source from which TCR beta CDR3 regions were amplified. Primed by the HTBI set, a first-round RT-PCR was run on the TCR CDR3. Via MiXCR, TCRdb re-called the multiplex PCR reads, giving one row per CDR3 protein. This repertoire shows 700,000 to 850,000 distinct CDR3 sequences, 30% to 40% found once; its top ten account for around a third. Sequencing was performed on blood. These receptors all stem from a middle-aged woman with Graves' hyperthyroidism.

This clonotype has a count of ten or more. V usage is TRBV10-2 and J usage is TRBJ1-5; D perhaps matches TRBD1 (6 bases). The CDR3 is 15 amino acids. CDR1 and CDR2 from the germline V gene are WSHSY and SAAADI. Trimming pared 10 bases from V and 7 bases from J, leaving 23 bases between. The CDR3 DNA sequence: TGCGCCACCGCCTTTAATTTCAGGGGCGGCCAGCCCCAGCATTTT. Residues: CATAFNFRGGQPQHF.

This clonotype was observed at least ten times. This chain uses TRBV20-1 with TRBJ1-2; 7 bases map to TRBD1. Germline V gene data show CDR1 as DFQATT and CDR2 as SNEGSKA (reference sequence). V gave up 0 bases and J gave up 6 bases; unmatched junction bases: 7. The CDR3 has 14 amino acids. CDR3 sequence (DNA): TGCAGTGCTAGAGACGGGACAGTCTCTCATGGCTACACCTTC. Its translation: CSARDGTVSHGYTF.

This clonotype was seen a handful of times. The chain has TRBV7-9 and TRBJ2-2; D assignment may be TRBD1 or TRBD2 (6 bases each). The CDR3 has 13 residues. The V gene's germline CDR1 is SEHNR and CDR2 FQNEAQ (reference sequence). Trimming took off 5 bases at V and 5 bases at J, with 9 bases between the two ends. The CDR3 sequence: CASSKGGTGELFF. CDR3 coding DNA: TGTGCCAGCAGCAAGGGGGGAACCGGGGAGCTGTTTTTT.

This clonotype appeared many times. The V and J genes are TRBV20-1 and TRBJ1-2, with D possibly TRBD1 on 6 matching bases. Germline V CDR1 and CDR2: DFQATT, SNEGSKA (reference sequence). CDR3 length: 13 residues. Deletions cut 4 bases from V and 3 bases from J, with 12 bases between. The DNA for the CDR3 is TGCAGTGCTACAAGAGGACAGTACTATGGCTACACCTTC. Its protein is CSATRGQYYGYTF.

The chain recombines TRBV6-1 with TRBJ2-3; 10 bases are a match to TRBD2. In germline, CDR1 is MNHNS, CDR2 SASEGT. The CDR3 is 15 amino acids. Unmatched junction bases numbered 10, after V lost 10 bases and J lost 3 bases. The CDR3 DNA is TGTGCCATCAGAGAAGCGGGGGGGTCGACAGATACGCAGTATTTT. Amino acid sequence: CAIREAGGSTDTQYF.

As for this clonotype: A junction end diverges from the germline sequence, so it may reflect a read error. The chain employs TRBV10-3 and TRBJ1-1; D gene uncertain. Germline CDR1 ENHRY, CDR2 SYGVKD. The length of the CDR3 is 16 residues. The CDR3 nucleotides are TGTGCCAGCAGTGACGCAGAGACACGGAGGAACACTGAAGCTTTCTTT. The encoded protein is CASSDAETRRNTEAFF.

The chain carries TRBV19 and TRBJ1-1; tentative D call: TRBD1 (5 bases). V was shortened by 6 bases and J by 2 bases, with 13 bases between the two germline ends. The CDR3 is 14 residues long. Germline V gene sequence: CDR1 LNHDA, CDR2 SQIVND (reference sequence). CDR3: CASRGVSLNTEAFF. The CDR3 DNA is TGTGCCAGTAGGGGGGTCAGCCTAAACACTGAAGCTTTCTTT. Complete variable domain (other parts from reference TRBV19 and TRBJ1-1): DGGITQSPKYLFRKEGQNVTLSCEQNLNHDAMYWYRQDPGQGLRLIYYSQIVNDFQKGDIAEGYSVSREKKESFPLTVTSAQKNPTAFYLCASRGVSLNTEAFFGQGTRLTVV.

This clonotype came up many times. Here the CDR3 DNA reads TGTGCCACCAGTGATACGGGACAGCCCCAGCATTTT. Encoded protein: CATSDTGQPQHF. This chain uses TRBV24-1 with TRBJ1-5, with D unclear. Germline loops: CDR1 KGHDR, CDR2 SFDVKD. The V end was cut by 3 bases, the J end by 7 bases, with 6 bases between. This CDR3 comprises 12 residues.

This clonotype was recorded only once. The chain combines TRBV7-2 with TRBJ2-7; TRBD1 might be the D (5 bases). The germline V and J ends were trimmed by 1 base and 0 bases, with 10 bases remaining between them. Germline CDR1 reads SGHTA; CDR2 reads FQGNSA. This CDR3 has 15 residues. The CDR3 loop reads CASSLGRVSSYEQYF. In DNA, the CDR3 is TGTGCCAGCAGCTTAGGCAGGGTCAGCTCCTACGAGCAGTACTTC. Together with reference TRBV7-2 and TRBJ2-7, the CDR3 gives the full variable domain: GAGVSQSPSNKVTEKGKDVELRCDPISGHTALYWYRQSLGQGLEFLIYFQGNSAPDKSGLPSDRFSAERTGGSVSTLTIQRTQQEDSAVYLCASSLGRVSSYEQYFGPGTRLTVT.

The chain's CDR3 is CASSYSQGSNQPQHF. The CDR3 region has the DNA TGTGCCAGCAGTTACTCGCAAGGAAGCAATCAGCCCCAGCATTTT. The chain carries TRBV6-5 and TRBJ1-5; D gene unclear. The CDR3 sequence is 15 residues long. The germline V and J ends were trimmed by 0 bases and 1 base, with 7 bases remaining between them. CDR1 and CDR2 from the germline V gene are MNHEY and SVGAGI.

The gene calls are TRBV10-3 and TRBJ1-2; a weak D match, TRBD1 (6 bases). V dropped 7 bases and J dropped 8 bases, with 26 bases sitting between them. Germline V gene data show CDR1 as ENHRY and CDR2 as SYGVKD. The CDR3 is 16 amino acids. The CDR3, as DNA: TGTGCCATCAATTCTGCTCGTAGAACGGGGGGCTCGGGCTACACCTTC. Its translation: CAINSARRTGGSGYTF.

This clonotype came up a few times. CDR3 sequence reads: CASSLGIASKKMNTEAFF. The CDR3 DNA reads as TGTGCCAGCAGCTTAGGGATAGCTAGTAAAAAGATGAACACTGAAGCTTTCTTT. The chain combines TRBV25-1 with TRBJ1-1; no definite D call. V shed 6 bases and J shed 0 bases, with 23 bases lying between them. Germline assignment: CDR1 MGHDK and CDR2 SYGVNS. CDR3 length: 18 residues.

This chain connects TRBV29-1 to TRBJ2-6; D not resolved. The V end was cut by 6 bases, the J end by 4 bases, with 16 bases between. The germline gives CDR1 SQVTM, CDR2 ANQGSEA. The CDR3 spans 15 residues. Here the CDR3 DNA reads TGCAGCGTGGCCCCCACATCGGGCGGGGCCAACGTCCTGACTTTC. It encodes CSVAPTSGGANVLTF. Combining the CDR3 with reference TRBV29-1 and TRBJ2-6 gives the whole variable domain SAVISQKPSRDICQRGTSLTIQCQVDSQVTMMFWYRQQPGQSLTLIATANQGSEATYESGFVIDKFPISRPNLTFSTLTVSNMSPEDSSIYLCSVAPTSGGANVLTFGAGSRLTVL.

This clonotype was recorded at least ten times. This chain links TRBV7-2 with TRBJ2-2, with D unclear. Deletions cut 3 bases from V and 8 bases from J, with 13 bases between. The length of the CDR3 is 14 residues. Germline CDR1 reads SGHTA; CDR2 reads FQGNSA. The CDR3 region is CASSFYLDSGELFF. The CDR3 DNA reads as TGTGCCAGCAGCTTCTATCTTGATTCGGGGGAGCTGTTTTTT.

Turning to this clonotype: With a much larger clone just one base away, this may be a read error. CDR3 protein: CASSHGPGNTEAFF. Written as DNA, the CDR3 is TGCGCCAGCAGTCACGGCCCCGGGAACACTGAAGCTTTCTTT. The gene calls are TRBV10-2 and TRBJ1-1, with D unclear. The CDR3 sequence is 14 residues long. Germline lookup yields CDR1 WSHSY and CDR2 SAAADI. Trimming took 5 bases from V and 1 from J, leaving 11 bases between them.

This clonotype has more than one count but fewer than ten. The chain employs TRBV29-1 and TRBJ1-1; 7 bases are shared with TRBD1. The CDR3 is 12 residues long. J gave up 1 base and V 6 bases, and 2 bases lay outside the gene matches. Germline V CDR1 and CDR2: SQVTM, ANQGSEA. The CDR3 region has the DNA TGCAGCGTCTGGGACAGGAACACTGAAGCTTTCTTT. Translation: CSVWDRNTEAFF.

The chain carries TRBV7-2 and TRBJ1-4; 7 nucleotides agree with TRBD1. Trimming removed 8 bases from V and 8 bases from J; junction bases left unmatched: 11. The CDR3 loop spans 14 amino acids. Germline V gives CDR1 SGHTA, CDR2 FQGNSA. This CDR3 reads CASGPRQGREKLFF. The CDR3 DNA follows: TGTGCCAGCGGACCTCGACAGGGCCGGGAAAAACTGTTTTTT.

Only a few counts were recorded for this clonotype. A junction end diverges from the germline sequence, so it may reflect a read error. V is TRBV10-3 and J is TRBJ2-5; unclear D gene. The CDR3 has 15 residues. CDR1 ENHRY and CDR2 SYGVKD come from the germline V gene. The CDR3 loop is CASSLRLPRGETQYF. The CDR3 DNA sequence: TGTGCCAGCAGTTTACGCCTCCCCCGAGGAGAGACCCAGTACTTC.

The V gene is TRBV5-6, the J gene TRBJ1-6; tentative D call: TRBD1 (5 bases). This CDR3 region has 14 residues. The V end lost 4 bases, the J end lost 7 bases, and 12 bases lay between the germline ends. Looked up from germline, CDR1 is SGHDT and CDR2 is YYEEEE. DNA of the CDR3: TGTGCCAGCAGCCAAGGACAAAAAAATTCACCCCTCCACTTT. Residues: CASSQGQKNSPLHF.